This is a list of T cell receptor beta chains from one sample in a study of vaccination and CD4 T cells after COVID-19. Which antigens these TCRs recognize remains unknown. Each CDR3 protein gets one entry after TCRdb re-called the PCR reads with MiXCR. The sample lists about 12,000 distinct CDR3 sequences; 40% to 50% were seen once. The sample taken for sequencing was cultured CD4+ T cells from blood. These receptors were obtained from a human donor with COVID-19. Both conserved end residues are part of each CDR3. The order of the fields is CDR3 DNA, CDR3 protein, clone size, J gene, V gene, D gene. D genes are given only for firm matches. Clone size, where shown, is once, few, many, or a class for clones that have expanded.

TGTGCCAGCAGCTTCTCGGGATTGAGGGGAGGTCAGCCCCAGCATTTT CASSFSGLRGGQPQHF NA TRBJ1-5 TRBV7-8 NA
TGTGCCAGCAGCTTATCTCTAGCGGGGGGGCCGGGAGAGACCCAGTACTTC CASSLSLAGGPGETQYF NA TRBJ2-5 TRBV11-2 TRBD2
TGTGCCAGCAGCCAGGGGGCGGTTCGGCAGTTTCCTTTCTTT CASSQGAVRQFPFF NA TRBJ1-1 TRBV7-2 TRBD1
TGTGCCAGCAGCTTACGCCCCCTAGGGGGTAACTACGAGCAGTACTTC CASSLRPLGGNYEQYF NA TRBJ2-7 TRBV11-1 NA
TGTGCCAGCAGGACCGGACAGGGGTGGATCACCGGGGAGCTGTTTTTT CASRTGQGWITGELFF few TRBJ2-2 TRBV6-1 TRBD1
TGCAGTGCCGGGCTGACGGGGGGGGAGAGTACGCAGTATTTT CSAGLTGGESTQYF NA TRBJ2-3 TRBV20-1 TRBD2
TGTGCCAGCAGCTTAACGGGAAGTTACAATGAGCAGTTCTTC CASSLTGSYNEQFF few TRBJ2-1 TRBV7-3 NA
TGTGCCAGTAACAAGGGGAGTACTAACTATGGCTACGCCTTC CASNKGSTNYGYAF NA TRBJ1-2 TRBV19 NA
TGTGCCAGCAGTTCCCAGGACATTCAGTACTTC CASSSQDIQYF NA TRBJ2-4 TRBV6-5 NA
TGTGCCACCAGCAGAGATCCGGCAGGGCCCTACGAGCAGTACTTC CATSRDPAGPYEQYF few TRBJ2-7 TRBV15 NA
TGTGCCAGTAGTTCCGACAGGGTCAACTATCAGCCCCAGCATTTT CASSSDRVNYQPQHF few TRBJ1-5 TRBV19 TRBD1
TGTGCCAGCTCACCCCTAGAAACGACAGGGTCCTATGGCTACACCTTC CASSPLETTGSYGYTF few TRBJ1-2 TRBV18 TRBD1
TGTGCCAGTCCAACCCCCTCGCCAAACTACAATGAGCAGTTCTTC CASPTPSPNYNEQFF medium-sized TRBJ2-1 TRBV19 NA
TGTGCCTGGATGGTCGACACTGAAGCTTTCTTT CAWMVDTEAFF few TRBJ1-1 TRBV30 NA
TGTGCCACCAGTGATTTTCGGGGGGCGCACCAAGAGACCCAGTACTTC CATSDFRGAHQETQYF NA TRBJ2-5 TRBV24-1 NA
TGCAGTGCTAGAGGTTTGCAGCAGGGAAATCTGGGAGGCTACACCTTC CSARGLQQGNLGGYTF few TRBJ1-2 TRBV20-1 NA
TGTGCCAGCAGGGGGCGGACGAACACCGGGGAGCTGTTTTTT CASRGRTNTGELFF NA TRBJ2-2 TRBV7-3 NA
TGTGCCAGCAGTTTGAGGGGTCAGCCCCAGCATTTT CASSLRGQPQHF NA TRBJ1-5 TRBV28 NA
TGCAGTGCTGGGGGGCCGAAACCCCCCCATGAGCAGTTCTTC CSAGGPKPPHEQFF once TRBJ2-1 TRBV20-1 NA
TGTGCCAGTAGTATAGATGCGAACACTGAAGCTTTCTTT CASSIDANTEAFF NA TRBJ1-1 TRBV19 NA
TGTGCCAGCAGTTCAGGGATCTCCTACGAGCAGTACTTC CASSSGISYEQYF NA TRBJ2-7 TRBV2 NA
TGTCCCACCAGTGATTTGATCCCGGGGGGCACAGATACGCAGTATTTT CPTSDLIPGGTDTQYF NA TRBJ2-3 TRBV24-1 NA
TGCAGTGCCTGGGGGAATAGCGGGGGCCGCAATGAGCAGTTCTTC CSAWGNSGGRNEQFF NA TRBJ2-1 TRBV20-1 TRBD2
TGTGCCAGAACAGTTTTAGGCCCTTATGGCTACACCTTC CARTVLGPYGYTF NA TRBJ1-2 TRBV19 NA
TGTGCCAGCAGTTTATTAAACATCTACGAGCAGTACTTC CASSLLNIYEQYF NA TRBJ2-7 TRBV28 NA
TGTGCCAGCAGCCCAGGAGGAACCTGGGGAAACACCATATATTTT CASSPGGTWGNTIYF few TRBJ1-3 TRBV28 NA
TGTGCCAGCAGTGAAGTGCTGGGGCAGGGAACGTATGGTGGCTACACCTTC CASSEVLGQGTYGGYTF few TRBJ1-2 TRBV6-1 NA
TGTGCCAGTAGTATAACGGGGAGCACAGATACGCAGTATTTT CASSITGSTDTQYF NA TRBJ2-3 TRBV19 NA
TGTGCCAGCAGTGGAGAGAGCTCCTACGAGCAGTACTTC CASSGESSYEQYF NA TRBJ2-7 TRBV2 NA
TGTGCCTGGACCCAGGGCCACACTGAAGCTTTCTTT CAWTQGHTEAFF few TRBJ1-1 TRBV30 NA
TGTGCCAGCAGTGAAGTGGCAGTTTCCACTGAAGCTTTCTTT CASSEVAVSTEAFF few TRBJ1-1 TRBV2 NA
TGCGCCAACGACCTCCGGGACAGGCGAGAATACGAGCAGTACTTC CANDLRDRREYEQYF NA TRBJ2-7 TRBV5-1 TRBD1
TGTGCCAGCAGTTCCCGGACAGGGAACTATGGCTACACCTTC CASSSRTGNYGYTF NA TRBJ1-2 TRBV6-5 TRBD1
TGTGCCAGCAGCCCGGCGGACAGACCAACTAATGAAAAACTGTTTTTT CASSPADRPTNEKLFF NA TRBJ1-4 TRBV4-2 NA
TGTGCCAGCAGTGAAAGCGTCAGGGGACAAAACTATGGCTACACCTTC CASSESVRGQNYGYTF NA TRBJ1-2 TRBV25-1 NA
TGTGCCAGCAGCCCCCAAGAGACCCAGTACTTC CASSPQETQYF few TRBJ2-5 TRBV7-9 NA
TGTGCCAGCAGCCCCGACAGGGGGAAAGTCTACGAGCAGTACTTC CASSPDRGKVYEQYF NA TRBJ2-7 TRBV7-2 TRBD1
TGTGCCAGCGGGACAGTATATAATTCACCCCTCCACTTT CASGTVYNSPLHF NA TRBJ1-6 TRBV19 TRBD1
TGTGCCAGCAGTGTGACAAGGCGAAATGAAAAACTGTTTTTT CASSVTRRNEKLFF few TRBJ1-4 TRBV6-1 NA
TGTGCCAGCAGTTACTTTTCACTAGGACAGGTTGTGAACACCATATATTTT CASSYFSLGQVVNTIYF few TRBJ1-3 TRBV6-5 TRBD1
TGTGCCAGCAGCTTCGCCGGGGACCGCTCCAATTCACCCCTCCACTTT CASSFAGDRSNSPLHF NA TRBJ1-6 TRBV5-4 NA
TGTGCCTGGAGCGCAACCTTCAGGGGGAGCAATCAGCCCCAGCATTTT CAWSATFRGSNQPQHF NA TRBJ1-5 TRBV30 TRBD1
TGTGCCTGGAGCGCTGGACGGAGTACCTTGAACACTGAAGCTTTCTTT CAWSAGRSTLNTEAFF NA TRBJ1-1 TRBV30 NA
TGTGCCAGCAGTTTATCCGCAGGGCGGAACACTGAAGCTTTCTTT CASSLSAGRNTEAFF NA TRBJ1-1 TRBV28 NA
TGCAGTGCCCACCCGGTGACTAGCGGGGGGACCGCTAGCACAGATACGCAGTATTTT CSAHPVTSGGTASTDTQYF NA TRBJ2-3 TRBV20-1 TRBD2
TGTGCCAGTAAGGGACGGGACCATCAGCCCCAGCATTTT CASKGRDHQPQHF NA TRBJ1-5 TRBV19 NA
TGTGCCAGTAGTAAGGACTCACTAGGACAAGAGACCCAGTACTTC CASSKDSLGQETQYF NA TRBJ2-5 TRBV19 NA
TGTGCCAGCTCACCAGACAGGGGGAACTATGGCTACACCTTC CASSPDRGNYGYTF few TRBJ1-2 TRBV18 TRBD1
TGTGCCAGCAGTTCCCAGGGACAGCCGAACACTGAAGCTTTCTTT CASSSQGQPNTEAFF NA TRBJ1-1 TRBV12-3/TRBV12-4 TRBD1
TGTGCCAGCAGTGAAGGGGGACGCCGGGATGCTTTCTTT CASSEGGRRDAFF NA TRBJ1-1 TRBV6-1 NA
TGTGCCAGCAGCTTGGGTCTAGCGGGGGAGACCCAGTACTTC CASSLGLAGETQYF NA TRBJ2-5 TRBV5-4 TRBD2
TGTGCCAGCAGCTTAAACAGAAAGCCGAACATCTATAATTCACCCCTCCACTTT CASSLNRKPNIYNSPLHF few TRBJ1-6 TRBV7-8 NA